Listed here is a single T cell receptor (beta chain). This sample stems from a study of blood T cell repertoires in COVID-19. Study-level information: COVID-19 samples, acute and convalescent, were from the United States, Italy and Spain. T cells, B-cell-depleted T cells, or PBMCs provided the cDNA or gDNA that served as material.

In the original analysis: Using reference gene primer amplification, nucleated cell counts were estimated. Measured with immunoSEQ multiplex PCR; TCRdb has only the in-frame clones, and not every one. V, J and clone size are those of that table, while D and trimming were read from the DNA. This sample has 100,000 to 150,000 clones, with 86% found just once. V gave up 3 bases and J gave up 8 bases, with 14 bases separating them. Germline values: CDR1 SGHRS, CDR2 YFSETQ. The length of the CDR3 is 13 residues. The clonotype comes from an older man who had recovered from COVID-19. Sequenced: peripheral blood. The chain carries TRBV5-1 and TRBJ1-1; D perhaps matches TRBD1 (5 bases). CDR3 in amino acids: CASSSIPTAEAFF. The CDR3 DNA follows: TGCGCCAGCAGCTCAATACCGACAGCAGAAGCTTTCTTT.